Listed here are 14 T cell receptor beta chains from one sample, sequenced in a study of graft-versus-host responses after intestinal transplantation. No antigen is known for these receptors. Method: immunoSEQ multiplex PCR; TCRdb's copy keeps in-frame clones and lacks some. Of some 76,000 clones detected, roughly 84% appear once; the ten largest clones hold around 8%. The material sequenced was unstimulated CD8+ T cells sorted from spleen or lymph node cells, taken before transplant. The receptors derive from a human donor who was the organ donor for an intestinal transplant.

In its sample, this clone was seen a few times. The rearrangement links TRBV28 to TRBJ1-5; D uncertain. Trimming shortened V by 4 bases and J by 1 base, and 8 bases separated the two germline ends. CDR1 is MDHEN, CDR2 SYDVKM, per germline. The CDR3 runs 14 residues. CDR3 nucleotides: TGTGCCAGCAGTTATAGGATGAGCAATCAGCCCCAGCATTTT. Protein sequence: CASSYRMSNQPQHF. Complete variable domain (other parts from reference TRBV28 and TRBJ1-5): DVKVTQSSRYLVKRTGEKVFLECVQDMDHENMFWYRQDPGLGLRLIYFSYDVKMKEKGDIPEGYSVSREKKERFSLILESASTNQTSMYLCASSYRMSNQPQHFGDGTRLSIL.

The chain employs TRBV15 and TRBJ2-5; the D is unclear. TRBJ2-7 matches the DNA end more closely, so the J call is doubtful. From germline, CDR1 is LNHNV and CDR2 YYDKDF (reference sequence). The CDR3 totals 14 residues. The CDR3: CATSSVVFSYEQYF. CDR3 nucleotide sequence: TGTGCCACCAGCAGTGTGGTGTTCTCCTACGAGCAGTACTTC.

In this sample, this clone turned up once. CDR3 DNA sequence: TGTGCCAGCAGTCCTGGACTAGCGGGGGCGACGTGGTACAATGAGCAGTTCTTC. This encodes CASSPGLAGATWYNEQFF. The chain links TRBV27 to TRBJ2-1; TRBD2 matches 13 bases. CDR3 length: 18 amino acids. V trimming: 5 bases; J trimming: 4 bases; junction bases outside the gene matches: 11. Germline CDR1 MNHEY, CDR2 SMNVEV (reference sequence).

In its sample, this clone was seen once. V usage is TRBV30 and J usage is TRBJ2-3; D gene unclear. The CDR3 has 14 residues. Germline V gives CDR1 GTSNPN, CDR2 SVGIG (reference sequence). V gave up 0 bases and J gave up 0 bases, with 7 bases separating them. CDR3 in amino acids: CAWSVLASTDTQYF. The CDR3 DNA follows: TGTGCCTGGAGTGTACTTGCTAGCACAGATACGCAGTATTTT. The full variable domain, completed using reference TRBV30 and TRBJ2-3, is SQTIHQWPATLVQPVGSPLSLECTVEGTSNPNLYWYRQAAGRGLQLLFYSVGIGQISSEVPQNLSASRPQDRQFILSSKKLLLSDSGFYLCAWSVLASTDTQYFGPGTRLTVL.

The chain employs TRBV18 and TRBJ2-2; TRBD1 might be the D (6 bases). V lost 2 bases and J 3 bases, leaving 7 bases between the germline ends. This CDR3 has 14 residues. Per the germline V gene, CDR1 is KGHSH and CDR2 is LQKENI. The CDR3 reads CASSPAGDTGELFF. CDR3 in DNA: TGTGCCAGCTCACCAGCAGGGGACACCGGGGAGCTGTTTTTT.

The rearrangement links TRBV27 to TRBJ2-2; perhaps TRBD1 as D (5 bases). Trimming removed 2 bases at V and 2 bases at J, with 9 bases between. Germline lookup yields CDR1 MNHEY and CDR2 SMNVEV (reference sequence). There are 15 residues in the CDR3. The CDR3 DNA is TGTGCCAGCAGTTTAAGGGGATTTAACACCGGGGAGCTGTTTTTT. Translating it yields CASSLRGFNTGELFF.

The table lists this clone with a few counts. This rearrangement joins TRBV21-1 to TRBJ2-7. TRBV21-1 is a pseudogene segment. This CDR3 region has 15 residues. This CDR3 is CASSKRSGPPYEQYF. CDR3 bases: TGTGCCAGCAGCAAAAGGTCGGGCCCCCCGTACGAGCAGTACTTC.

The rearrangement links TRBV19 to TRBJ2-2, with 7 bases fitting TRBD2. V dropped 4 bases and J dropped 4; count of bases not matched to a gene: 6. Germline V lookup: CDR1 LNHDA, CDR2 SQIVND (reference sequence). The CDR3 covers 15 residues. DNA for the CDR3: TGTGCCAGTAGTACCGGGGACTACCCCACCGGGGAGCTGTTTTTT. Translating gives CASSTGDYPTGELFF.

This clone appeared once. The rearrangement joins TRBV11-2 to TRBJ1-5; no clear D. Germline V gene sequence: CDR1 SGHAT, CDR2 FQNNGV. This CDR3 has 16 residues. Between the trimmed V and J ends, which lost 2 bases and 4 bases, there was a span of 15 bases. CDR3 sequence: CASSLIPPRGNQPQHF. The CDR3 DNA reads as TGTGCCAGCAGCTTAATCCCGCCTAGAGGAAATCAGCCCCAGCATTTT.

The chain employs TRBV11-2 and TRBJ2-7, with 7 bases fitting TRBD2. Unmatched junction bases numbered 5, after V lost 1 base and J lost 2 bases. Germline loops: CDR1 SGHAT, CDR2 FQNNGV. The CDR3 is made up of 15 amino acids. CDR3 nucleotide sequence: TGTGCCAGCAGCTTAGTACCTAGCGGACCCTACGAGCAGTACTTC. It yields the protein CASSLVPSGPYEQYF.

V usage is TRBV6-5 and J usage is TRBJ2-1; 11 nucleotides line up with TRBD2. The CDR3 loop spans 15 amino acids. Germline assignment: CDR1 MNHEY and CDR2 SVGAGI. With V trimmed by 3 bases and J by 4 bases, 2 bases remained unmatched. CDR3 nucleotide sequence: TGTGCCAGCAGTTATGGGACTAGCGGTTACAATGAGCAGTTCTTC. Translation: CASSYGTSGYNEQFF.

This rearrangement joins TRBV28 to TRBJ2-2; 7 bases are shared with TRBD1. Germline V gene lookup returns CDR1 MDHEN and CDR2 SYDVKM. CDR3 size: 14 residues. J lost 4 bases, V lost 6 bases, and 5 bases had no gene match. The CDR3: CASRNGQVTGELFF. The CDR3 region has the DNA TGTGCCAGCAGAAACGGACAGGTCACCGGGGAGCTGTTTTTT.

The chain is built from TRBV15 and TRBJ1-5; no clear D. Trimming cost V 1 base and J 7 bases, with 5 bases left between them. CDR1 and CDR2 (germline): LNHNV, YYDKDF (reference sequence). The CDR3 sequence is 12 residues long. DNA of the CDR3: TGTGCCACCAGCAGAGCCCGACAGCCCCAGCATTTT. Its translation: CATSRARQPQHF.

J is TRBJ1-1 and V is TRBV30; D gene ambiguous. The V and J ends lost 0 bases and 6 bases respectively, with 11 bases between them. There are 13 residues in the CDR3. The V gene's germline CDR1 is GTSNPN and CDR2 SVGIG (reference sequence). CDR3 residues: CAWSVPLKAEAFF. CDR3 coding DNA: TGTGCCTGGAGTGTACCGCTTAAGGCTGAAGCTTTCTTT.